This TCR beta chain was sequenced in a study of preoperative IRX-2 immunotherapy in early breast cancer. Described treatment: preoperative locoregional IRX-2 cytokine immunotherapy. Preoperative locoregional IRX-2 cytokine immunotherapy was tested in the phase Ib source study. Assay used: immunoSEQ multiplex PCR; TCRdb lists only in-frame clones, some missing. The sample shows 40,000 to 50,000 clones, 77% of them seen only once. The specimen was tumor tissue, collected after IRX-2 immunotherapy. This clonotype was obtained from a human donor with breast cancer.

CDR3 region: CASSPDRGSTDTQYF. In nucleotides, the CDR3 is TGTGCCAGCAGTCCCGACCGCGGTAGCACAGATACGCAGTATTTT. This rearrangement joins TRBV6-8 to TRBJ2-3; no clear D. V was clipped by 5 bases and J by 0 bases, with 12 bases between them. Per germline, CDR1 MNHGY and CDR2 SAAAGT. This CDR3 has 15 residues.